This TCR beta chain was identified during a study of shared clonotypes between healthy human individuals. As for this clone: Its antigen remains unknown.

The naive CD8 fraction comprised CD45RO-negative cells positively selected for CCR7 and excluded terminally differentiated effector memory CD45RA+ cells. Study-level points and caveats: Incomplete sequencing of sorted subsets was indicated by rarefaction despite large depth. Non-shared clonotypes showed lower generation probabilities than clonotypes common to all four donors.

The ends lost 4 bases at V and 5 bases at J; junction bases unmatched: 7. Germline lookup yields CDR1 SGHRS and CDR2 YFSETQ. The CDR3 sequence is 14 residues long. Repertoires were generated with immunoSEQ multiplex PCR, while TCRdb's copy carries only in-frame clones and drops some. The sample comprises roughly 2 million clones, roughly 94% of which are singletons, and 0.85% to 1.3% rests with the top ten. The sequenced material came from naive CD8+ T cells sorted from blood. The chain employs TRBV5-1 and TRBJ2-7, with TRBD1 matching 9 bases. The sequence was collected from a man aged 18 to 30 in good health. This CDR3 reads CASSPGTGLDEQYF. For the CDR3, the DNA is TGCGCCAGCAGCCCGGGGACAGGGCTGGACGAGCAGTACTTC.